This T cell receptor beta chain derives from a study of T cell repertoires in cytomegalovirus infection. Study in general: Public TCR beta signatures were indicative of both CMV infection and a matching HLA type. General study findings and limits: In two of eight donors, the top clonotype was HLA-C-restricted CMV-specific.

Turning to this clonotype: Its matching antigen is unknown.

TCRdb called the reads again in MiXCR, with one record for every CDR3 protein. The table shows around 89,000 distinct CDR3 sequences, with about 29% occurring only once. Here the sequenced sample was CD8+ T cells from cultured PBMCs, taken from culture after CMV antigen stimulation. This TCR was sampled from a human donor in good health (CMV status not recorded). Some clones in this sample may be carry-over from other donors' samples.

As DNA, the CDR3 is TGTGCCAGCAGTTTAAACCGACAGGGGACATCTAACTATGGCTACACCTTC. Residues: CASSLNRQGTSNYGYTF. The chain carries TRBV27 and TRBJ1-2; the match to TRBD1 covers 8 bases. The germline V gene encodes CDR1 MNHEY and CDR2 SMNVEV (reference sequence). The CDR3 is 17 residues long. The J segment lost 0 bases and the V segment lost 2 bases, leaving 8 bases of the junction unmatched.